Listed here are 22 T cell receptor beta chains from one sample, sequenced in a study of early T cells in non-severe SARS-CoV-2 infection. TCRdb independently ran MiXCR on the 5' RACE reads; one entry per CDR3 protein. Among tens of thousands of distinct CDR3 sequences, roughly 4.2% were seen once, and the ten largest hold around 2.9%. The sequencing input was whole blood. These receptors all stem from an adult who was a healthcare worker with PCR-confirmed SARS-CoV-2 infection or an uninfected control (not recorded which).

This clonotype was counted at least ten times. The chain couples TRBV7-3 to TRBJ2-1; 8 bases align to TRBD2. From germline, CDR1 is SGHTA and CDR2 FQGTGA. The ends lost 5 bases at V and 4 bases at J; junction bases unmatched: 10. The CDR3 is 16 residues long. In DNA form, the CDR3 reads TGTGCCAGCAGCGCCTTCCGGACTAGCCCGTACAATGAGCAGTTCTTC. Residues: CASSAFRTSPYNEQFF.

The sample holds a few counts of this clonotype. The J gene is TRBJ1-4, the V gene TRBV15; the D is unclear. Germline V CDR1 and CDR2: LNHNV, YYDKDF (reference sequence). With 1 base removed from V and 4 bases from J, the gap between germline ends came to 10 bases. CDR3 length equals 15 residues. CDR3 DNA: TGTGCCACCAGCAGAGCGTACGGTGATAATGAAAAACTGTTTTTT. Protein product: CATSRAYGDNEKLFF.

At least ten counts were recorded for this clonotype. The CDR3 DNA follows: TGTGCCAGCAGGCCGACTAGCGGGAGGTCCCACAATGAGCAGTTCTTC. This codes for CASRPTSGRSHNEQFF. This sequence joins TRBV2 and TRBJ2-1; 13 bases fit TRBD2. After removal of 6 bases from V and 5 bases from J, the junction contained 7 bases not matched to a gene. CDR3 length equals 16 residues. Germline V CDR1 and CDR2: SNHLY, FYNNEI.

This clonotype was counted at least ten times. The chain carries TRBV5-8 and TRBJ2-5; D remains ambiguous. Germline V CDR1 and CDR2: SGHTS, YDEGEE. V lost 4 bases and J 5 bases, leaving 9 bases between the germline ends. The CDR3 sequence is 12 residues long. The CDR3 spells CASSLPQETQYF. CDR3 DNA sequence: TGTGCCAGCAGCCTGCCCCAGGAGACCCAGTACTTC.

The sample holds a few counts of this clonotype. V usage is TRBV11-2 and J usage is TRBJ2-3; no firm D call. Germline V CDR1 and CDR2: SGHAT, FQNNGV. The CDR3 totals 13 residues. V lost 5 bases, J lost 4 bases, and 10 bases lay in between. In nucleotides, the CDR3 is TGTGCCAGCAGCCCCTCATGGGCAGATACGCAGTATTTT. This codes for CASSPSWADTQYF.

This clonotype was counted many times. The chain joins TRBV20-1 to TRBJ2-5, with D unresolved. The CDR3 consists of 13 residues. Germline CDR1 and CDR2: DFQATT and SNEGSKA (reference sequence). V was pared by 0 bases and J by 3 bases, with 8 bases between. CDR3 nucleotides: TGCAGTGCTAGAGATGGCGCGAAAGAGACCCAGTACTTC. Its translation: CSARDGAKETQYF.

This clonotype was recorded many times. The chain has TRBV20-1 and TRBJ1-4; D might be TRBD1 (6 bases). Germline assignment: CDR1 DFQATT and CDR2 SNEGSKA (reference sequence). The ends were cut back, 6 bases at V and 14 bases at J, with 19 bases in the middle. This CDR3 has 12 residues. DNA for the CDR3: TGCAGTGCCAAGGGAAGGGGGGGTGTGCTGTTTTTT. This translates into CSAKGRGGVLFF.

There are many counts of this clonotype. This chain uses TRBV29-1 with TRBJ2-3; TRBD1 or TRBD2 may be the D gene (5 bases each). The CDR3 consists of 13 residues. V lost 7 bases to trimming and J lost 6 bases, with 17 bases between them. Looked up from germline, CDR1 is SQVTM and CDR2 is ANQGSEA. The CDR3 DNA follows: TGCAGCGCGGGACGCATAAAGGGGGATACGCAGTATTTT. Translated: CSAGRIKGDTQYF.

In the case of this clonotype: A read error may explain this, as a much larger clone is one base away. The chain uses TRBV5-5 and TRBJ1-2; perhaps TRBD1 as D (6 bases). CDR1 SGHKS and CDR2 YYEKEE come from the germline V gene (reference sequence). The CDR3 extends over 14 amino acids. CDR3 loop: CARSFRQAYCGYTF. CDR3 bases: TGTGCCCGCAGCTTCCGACAGGCGTACTGTGGCTACACCTTC.

This clonotype is medium-sized within its sample. The chain couples TRBV10-3 to TRBJ1-5; D not certain. Germline CDR1 is ENHRY and CDR2 is SYGVKD. Between the trimmed V and J ends, which lost 4 bases and 1 base, there was a span of 8 bases. CDR3 size: 14 residues. The CDR3: CAISAAGSNQPQHF. In nucleotides, the CDR3 is TGTGCCATCAGTGCGGCGGGGAGCAATCAGCCCCAGCATTTT.

The sample holds many counts of this clonotype. This chain connects TRBV2 to TRBJ2-7; D may be TRBD2 (5 bases). Germline V gives CDR1 SNHLY, CDR2 FYNNEI. Deletions cut 5 bases from V and 2 bases from J, with 7 bases between. The CDR3 is 12 residues long. The CDR3 DNA follows: TGTGCCAGCAGTCCCGGGACCTACGAGCAGTACTTC. Translation gives CASSPGTYEQYF.

This clonotype was seen more than once but under ten times. The CDR3 DNA is TGTGCCAGCTCACCAGCGGGGCAAAACACTGAAGCTTTCTTT. Residues: CASSPAGQNTEAFF. The rearrangement joins TRBV18 to TRBJ1-1; possible D gene TRBD1, 5 bases. The V gene's germline CDR1 is KGHSH and CDR2 LQKENI. V lost 2 bases, J lost 2 bases, and 9 bases lay in between. CDR3 length: 14 amino acids.

There are many counts of this clonotype. This chain joins TRBV30 and TRBJ1-1; D unclear. V was clipped by 3 bases and J by 3 bases, with 17 bases between them. The germline gives CDR1 GTSNPN, CDR2 SVGIG (reference sequence). The CDR3 is 15 residues long. The CDR3 is CAWSALTGRDTEAFF. The DNA of the CDR3 is TGTGCCTGGAGCGCACTCACTGGGCGGGACACTGAAGCTTTCTTT.

This clonotype was seen at least ten times. The chain recombines TRBV29-1 with TRBJ2-7; possibly TRBD2 for D (5 bases). The CDR3 runs 11 residues. Germline-derived CDR1 and CDR2 are SQVTM and ANQGSEA. The V end was cut by 7 bases, the J end by 3 bases, with 10 bases between. CDR3 DNA: TGCAGCGGAGGAGACTACTACGAGCAGTACTTC. It is translated as CSGGDYYEQYF.

This clonotype was detected ten times or more. The V and J genes are TRBV30 and TRBJ1-5; no clear D. The CDR3 has 14 amino acids. The germline V gene encodes CDR1 GTSNPN and CDR2 SVGIG (reference sequence). Trimming removed 0 bases at V and 2 bases at J, with 8 bases between. DNA for the CDR3: TGTGCCTGGAGTGTATCCTTGGGCAATCAGCCCCAGCATTTT. Translating gives CAWSVSLGNQPQHF.

This clonotype was observed many times. V and J are TRBV20-1 and TRBJ1-1, with 11 bases fitting TRBD1. Germline assignment: CDR1 DFQATT and CDR2 SNEGSKA (reference sequence). Trimming took 3 bases from V and 4 from J; bases not matched to a gene: 1. The CDR3 sequence is 13 residues long. The CDR3 nucleotides read TGCAGTGCTAGCGGGACAGGGGGCACTGAAGCTTTCTTT. It encodes CSASGTGGTEAFF.

This clonotype was picked up many times. This sequence joins TRBV5-1 and TRBJ2-1, with D possibly being TRBD1 or TRBD2 (5 bases each). The CDR3 covers 12 residues. V lost 4 bases to trimming and J lost 15 bases, with 17 bases between them. The germline V gene encodes CDR1 SGHRS and CDR2 YFSETQ. This CDR3 reads CASSPAGAYGFF. The CDR3 bases are TGCGCCAGCAGCCCCGCCGGGGCCTACGGGTTCTTC.

V usage is TRBV29-1 and J usage is TRBJ2-1; tentative D call: TRBD2 (6 bases). V lost 3 bases to trimming and J lost 4 bases, with 13 bases between them. The CDR3 is 14 amino acids. The germline CDR1 and CDR2 sequences are SQVTM and ANQGSEA. CDR3 DNA sequence: TGCAGCGTTGAGGACTACACGATTTACAATGAGCAGTTCTTC. Encoded protein: CSVEDYTIYNEQFF.

This clonotype showed up many times. The chain uses TRBV7-9 and TRBJ1-4; D is unclear. The V and J ends lost 5 bases and 0 bases respectively, with 10 bases between them. This CDR3 has 15 residues. Germline loops: CDR1 SEHNR, CDR2 FQNEAQ (reference sequence). The CDR3 DNA is TGTGCCAGCAGCGCCTCCAGCCCAACTAATGAAAAACTGTTTTTT. Translation gives CASSASSPTNEKLFF.

This clonotype was seen many times. This chain connects TRBV30 to TRBJ2-2; 9 bases are a match to TRBD1. V was clipped by 2 bases and J by 5 bases; unmatched bases: 3. The CDR3 contains 14 residues. Germline CDR1 is GTSNPN and CDR2 is SVGIG (reference sequence). In nucleotides, the CDR3 is TGTGCCTGGAGTAGCGGACAGGGGACCGGGGAGCTGTTTTTT. Its protein product is CAWSSGQGTGELFF.

In this sample, this clonotype turned up many times. The J gene is TRBJ2-2, the V gene TRBV29-1; 9 nucleotides match TRBD1. This CDR3 region has 14 residues. The germline V gene encodes CDR1 SQVTM and CDR2 ANQGSEA. V trimming: 4 bases; J trimming: 0 bases; junction bases outside the gene matches: 0. CDR3 protein: CSVGQGANTGELFF. CDR3 nucleotide sequence: TGCAGCGTTGGACAGGGGGCGAACACCGGGGAGCTGTTTTTT.

At least ten counts were recorded for this clonotype. The chain carries TRBV5-5 and TRBJ1-1; no reliable D call. CDR1 and CDR2 from the germline V gene are SGHKS and YYEKEE (reference sequence). This CDR3 comprises 16 residues. V shed 1 base and J shed 0 bases, with 13 bases lying between them. This CDR3 is CASSLWELPMNTEAFF. CDR3 sequence (DNA): TGTGCCAGCAGCTTGTGGGAGTTGCCTATGAACACTGAAGCTTTCTTT.